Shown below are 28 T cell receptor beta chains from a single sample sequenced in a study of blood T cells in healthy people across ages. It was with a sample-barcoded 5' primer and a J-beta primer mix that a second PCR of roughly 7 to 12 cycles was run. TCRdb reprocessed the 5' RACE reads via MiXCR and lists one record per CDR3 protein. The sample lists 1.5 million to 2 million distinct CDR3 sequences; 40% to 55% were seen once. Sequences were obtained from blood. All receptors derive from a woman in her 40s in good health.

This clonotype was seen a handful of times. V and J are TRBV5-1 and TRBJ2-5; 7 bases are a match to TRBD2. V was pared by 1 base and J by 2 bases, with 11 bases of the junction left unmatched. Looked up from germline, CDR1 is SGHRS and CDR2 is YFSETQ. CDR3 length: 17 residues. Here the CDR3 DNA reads TGCGCCAGCAGCTTGAACTCCATAGCCGGGGGGCAAGAGACCCAGTACTTC. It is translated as CASSLNSIAGGQETQYF. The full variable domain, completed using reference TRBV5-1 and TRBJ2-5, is KAGVTQTPRYLIKTRGQQVTLSCSPISGHRSVSWYQQTPGQGLQFLFEYFSETQRNKGNFPGRFSGRQFSNSRSEMNVSTLELGDSALYLCASSLNSIAGGQETQYFGPGTRLLVL.

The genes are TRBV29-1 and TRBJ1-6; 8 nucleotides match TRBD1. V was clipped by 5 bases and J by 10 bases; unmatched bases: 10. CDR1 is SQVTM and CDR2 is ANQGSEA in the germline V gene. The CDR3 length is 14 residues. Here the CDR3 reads CSVSDRAQGSPLHF. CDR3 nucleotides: TGCAGCGTTTCGGACAGGGCCCAGGGGTCACCCCTCCACTTT. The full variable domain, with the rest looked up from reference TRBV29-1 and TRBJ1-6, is SAVISQKPSRDICQRGTSLTIQCQVDSQVTMMFWYRQQPGQSLTLIATANQGSEATYESGFVIDKFPISRPNLTFSTLTVSNMSPEDSSIYLCSVSDRAQGSPLHFGNGTRLTVT.

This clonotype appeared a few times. The CDR3 protein is CASSYSVGQRAYEQYF. The CDR3 DNA reads TGTGCCAGCAGTTACTCGGTCGGACAGCGAGCCTACGAGCAGTACTTC. The J gene is TRBJ2-7, the V gene TRBV6-5; tentative D call: TRBD1 (6 bases). The CDR3 extends over 16 amino acids. The V end was cut by 0 bases, the J end by 2 bases, with 14 bases between. Germline CDR1 and CDR2: MNHEY and SVGAGI.

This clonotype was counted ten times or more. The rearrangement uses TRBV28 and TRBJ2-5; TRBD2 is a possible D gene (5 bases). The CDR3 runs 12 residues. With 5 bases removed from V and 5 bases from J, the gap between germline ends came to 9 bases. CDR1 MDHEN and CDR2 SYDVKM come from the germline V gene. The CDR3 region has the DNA TGTGCCAGCAGTCCGGGGTGGGAGACCCAGTACTTC. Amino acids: CASSPGWETQYF.

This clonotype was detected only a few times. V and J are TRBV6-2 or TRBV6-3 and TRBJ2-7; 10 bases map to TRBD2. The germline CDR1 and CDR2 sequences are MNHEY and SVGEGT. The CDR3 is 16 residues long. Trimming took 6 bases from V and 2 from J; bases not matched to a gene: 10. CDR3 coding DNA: TGTGCCAGCAGCCGGAAAGCGGGGGGGATAACCTACGAGCAGTACTTC. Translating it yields CASSRKAGGITYEQYF.

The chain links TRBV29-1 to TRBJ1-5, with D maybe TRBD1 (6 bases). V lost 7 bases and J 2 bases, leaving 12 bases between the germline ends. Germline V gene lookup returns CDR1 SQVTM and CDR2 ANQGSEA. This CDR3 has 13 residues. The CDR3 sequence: CSAQGNGNQPQHF. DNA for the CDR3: TGCAGCGCACAGGGAAACGGCAATCAGCCCCAGCATTTT.

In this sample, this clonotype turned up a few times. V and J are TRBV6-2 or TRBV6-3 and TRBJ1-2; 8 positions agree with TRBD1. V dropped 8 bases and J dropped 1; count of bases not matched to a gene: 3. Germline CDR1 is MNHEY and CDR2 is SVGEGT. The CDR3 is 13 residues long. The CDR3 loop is CASRDRNNYGYTF. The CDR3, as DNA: TGTGCCAGCCGGGACAGGAATAACTATGGCTACACCTTC.

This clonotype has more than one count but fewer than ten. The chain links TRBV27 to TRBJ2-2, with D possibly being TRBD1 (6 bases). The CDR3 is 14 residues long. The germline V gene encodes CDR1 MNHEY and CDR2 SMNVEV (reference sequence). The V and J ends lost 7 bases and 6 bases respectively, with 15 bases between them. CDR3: CASISNRVPGELFF. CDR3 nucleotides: TGTGCCAGCATCTCAAACAGGGTACCCGGGGAGCTGTTTTTT.

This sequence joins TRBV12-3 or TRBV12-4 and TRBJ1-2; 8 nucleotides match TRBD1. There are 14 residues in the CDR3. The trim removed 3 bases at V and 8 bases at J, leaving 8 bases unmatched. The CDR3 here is CASSFDRGVEGYTF. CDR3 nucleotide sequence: TGTGCCAGCAGTTTCGACAGGGGAGTCGAGGGCTACACCTTC.

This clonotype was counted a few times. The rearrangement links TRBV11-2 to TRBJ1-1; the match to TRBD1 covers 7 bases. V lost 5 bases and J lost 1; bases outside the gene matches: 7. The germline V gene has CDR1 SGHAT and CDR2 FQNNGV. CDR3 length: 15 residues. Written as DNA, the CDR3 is TGTGCCAGCAGCCCTTCCGGGACAGCGAACACTGAAGCTTTCTTT. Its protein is CASSPSGTANTEAFF.

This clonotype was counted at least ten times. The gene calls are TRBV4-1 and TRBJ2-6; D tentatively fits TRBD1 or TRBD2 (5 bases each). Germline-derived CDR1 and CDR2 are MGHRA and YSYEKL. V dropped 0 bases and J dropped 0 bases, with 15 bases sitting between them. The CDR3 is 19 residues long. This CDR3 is CASSQDRPGLGSGANVLTF. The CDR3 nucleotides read TGCGCCAGCAGCCAAGATCGCCCGGGGCTGGGCTCTGGGGCCAACGTCCTGACTTTC.

This chain's CDR3 is CASSVDIAGETQYF. The CDR3 bases are TGTGCCAGCAGCGTAGATATAGCTGGGGAGACCCAGTACTTC. This sequence joins TRBV9 and TRBJ2-5; D is unclear. Germline V gene sequence: CDR1 SGDLS, CDR2 YYNGEE. The CDR3 is 14 amino acids. Trimming removed 0 bases at V and 5 bases at J, with 11 bases between.

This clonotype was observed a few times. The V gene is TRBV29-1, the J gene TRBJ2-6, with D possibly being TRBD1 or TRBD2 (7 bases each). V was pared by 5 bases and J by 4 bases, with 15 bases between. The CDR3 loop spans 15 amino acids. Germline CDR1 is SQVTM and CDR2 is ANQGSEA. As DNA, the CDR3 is TGCAGCGTTTGGGAGGGGGCGTCAGGGGCCAACGTCCTGACTTTC. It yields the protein CSVWEGASGANVLTF.

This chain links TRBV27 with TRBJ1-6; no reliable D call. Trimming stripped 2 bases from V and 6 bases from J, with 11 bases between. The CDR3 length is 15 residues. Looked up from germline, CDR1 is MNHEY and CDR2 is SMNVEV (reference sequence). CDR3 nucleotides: TGTGCCAGCAGTTTAACCGGCGGAATTAATTCACCCCTCCACTTT. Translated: CASSLTGGINSPLHF.

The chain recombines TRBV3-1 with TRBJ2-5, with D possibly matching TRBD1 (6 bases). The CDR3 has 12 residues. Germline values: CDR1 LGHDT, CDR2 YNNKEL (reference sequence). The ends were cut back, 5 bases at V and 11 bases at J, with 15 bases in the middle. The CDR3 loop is CASSYRVDEQYF. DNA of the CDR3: TGTGCCAGCAGCTACAGGGTGGATGAGCAGTACTTC.

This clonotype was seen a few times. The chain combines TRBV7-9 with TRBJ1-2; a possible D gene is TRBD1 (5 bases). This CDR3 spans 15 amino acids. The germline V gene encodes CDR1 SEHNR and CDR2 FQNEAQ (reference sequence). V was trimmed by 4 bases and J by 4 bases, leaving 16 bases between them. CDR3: CASSSLGRRLYGYTF. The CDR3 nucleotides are TGTGCCAGCAGCTCATTGGGGCGCCGACTCTATGGCTACACCTTC.

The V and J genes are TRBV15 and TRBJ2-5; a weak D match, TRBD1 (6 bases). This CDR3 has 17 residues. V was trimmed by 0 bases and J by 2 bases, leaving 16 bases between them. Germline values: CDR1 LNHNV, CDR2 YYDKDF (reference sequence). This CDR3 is CATSRDPPTGFQETQYF. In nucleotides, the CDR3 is TGTGCCACCAGCAGAGATCCGCCGACAGGATTTCAAGAGACCCAGTACTTC. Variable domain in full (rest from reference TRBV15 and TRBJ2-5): DAMVIQNPRYQVTQFGKPVTLSCSQTLNHNVMYWYQQKSSQAPKLLFHYYDKDFNNEADTPDNFQSRRPNTSFCFLDIRSPGLGDTAMYLCATSRDPPTGFQETQYFGPGTRLLVL.

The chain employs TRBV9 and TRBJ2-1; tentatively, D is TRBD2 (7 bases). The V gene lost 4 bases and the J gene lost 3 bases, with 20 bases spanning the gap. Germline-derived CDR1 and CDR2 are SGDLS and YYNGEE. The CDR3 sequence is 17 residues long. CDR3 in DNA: TGTGCCAGCAGCCCCCAGGTAGGGGGGGGACGCTACAATGAGCAGTTCTTC. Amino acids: CASSPQVGGGRYNEQFF.

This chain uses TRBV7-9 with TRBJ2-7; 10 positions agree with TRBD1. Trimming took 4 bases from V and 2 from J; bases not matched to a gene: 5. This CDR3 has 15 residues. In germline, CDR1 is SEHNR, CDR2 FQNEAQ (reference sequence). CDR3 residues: CASSSGQGGTYEQYF. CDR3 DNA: TGTGCCAGCAGCTCAGGACAGGGGGGTACCTACGAGCAGTACTTC.

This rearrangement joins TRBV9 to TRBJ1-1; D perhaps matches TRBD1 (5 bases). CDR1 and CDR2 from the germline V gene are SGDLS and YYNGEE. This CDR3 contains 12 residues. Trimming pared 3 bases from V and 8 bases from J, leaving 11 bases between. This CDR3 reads CASSGGLGEAFF. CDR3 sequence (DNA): TGTGCCAGCAGCGGGGGACTGGGCGAAGCTTTCTTT.

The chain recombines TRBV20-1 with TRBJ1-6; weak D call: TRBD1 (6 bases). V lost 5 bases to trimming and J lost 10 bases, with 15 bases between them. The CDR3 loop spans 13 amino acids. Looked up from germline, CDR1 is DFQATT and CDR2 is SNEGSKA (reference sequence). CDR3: CSAGRTDSSPLHF. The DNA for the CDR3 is TGCAGTGCTGGTCGGACAGATTCATCACCCCTCCACTTT.

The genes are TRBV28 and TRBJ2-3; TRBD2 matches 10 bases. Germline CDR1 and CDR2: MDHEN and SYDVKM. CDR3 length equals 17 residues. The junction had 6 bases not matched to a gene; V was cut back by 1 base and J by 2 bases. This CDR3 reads CASSLLASGGHTDTQYF. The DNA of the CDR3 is TGTGCCAGCAGTTTATTGGCTAGCGGGGGCCACACAGATACGCAGTATTTT.

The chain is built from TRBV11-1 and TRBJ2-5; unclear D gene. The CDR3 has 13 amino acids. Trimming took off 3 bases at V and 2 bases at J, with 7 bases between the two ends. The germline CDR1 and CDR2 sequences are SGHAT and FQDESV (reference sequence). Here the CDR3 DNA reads TGTGCCAGCAGCTTCCCACATCAAGAGACCCAGTACTTC. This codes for CASSFPHQETQYF.

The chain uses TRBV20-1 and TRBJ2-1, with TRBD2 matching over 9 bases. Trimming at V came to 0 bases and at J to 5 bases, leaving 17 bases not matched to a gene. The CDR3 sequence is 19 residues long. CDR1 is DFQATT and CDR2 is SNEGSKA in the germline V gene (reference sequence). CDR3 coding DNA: TGCAGTGCTAGAGAGAGGTTCAGTGGTCGGCGGGGGGGCAACAATGAGCAGTTCTTC. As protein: CSARERFSGRRGGNNEQFF.

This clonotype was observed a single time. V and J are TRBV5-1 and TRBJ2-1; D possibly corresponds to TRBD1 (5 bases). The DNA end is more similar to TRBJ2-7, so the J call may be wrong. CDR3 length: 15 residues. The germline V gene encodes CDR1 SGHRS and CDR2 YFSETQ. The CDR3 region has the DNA TGCGCCAGTAGCCAGGACACCCTACCAGACAATGAGCAGTACTTC. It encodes CASSQDTLPDNEQYF.

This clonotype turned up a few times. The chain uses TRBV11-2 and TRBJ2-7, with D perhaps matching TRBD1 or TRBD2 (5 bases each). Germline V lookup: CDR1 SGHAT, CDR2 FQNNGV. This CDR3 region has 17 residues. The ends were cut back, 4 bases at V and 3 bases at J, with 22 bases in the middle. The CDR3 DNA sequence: TGTGCCAGCAGCTCCTCCACCGAAGAGAGGGGTTACTACGAGCAGTACTTC. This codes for CASSSSTEERGYYEQYF.

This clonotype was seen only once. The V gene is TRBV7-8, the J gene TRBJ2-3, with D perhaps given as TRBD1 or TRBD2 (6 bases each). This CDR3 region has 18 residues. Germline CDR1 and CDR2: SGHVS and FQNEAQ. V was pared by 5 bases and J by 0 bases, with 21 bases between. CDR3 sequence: CASSLSGGGGVSTDTQYF. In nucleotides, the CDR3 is TGTGCCAGCAGCCTTAGCGGAGGGGGAGGAGTTAGCACAGATACGCAGTATTTT.

CDR3 coding DNA: TGTGCCAGCAAGGCACAGGGGAGAGGCTATGGCTACACCTTC. It is translated as CASKAQGRGYGYTF. The chain recombines TRBV27 with TRBJ1-2, with 7 bases that match TRBD1. The CDR3 runs 14 residues. Trimming removed 7 bases from V and 4 bases from J; junction bases left unmatched: 9. CDR1 and CDR2 from the germline V gene are MNHEY and SMNVEV (reference sequence).